The rows below give T cell receptor beta chains drawn from one sample of a study of cytomegalovirus exposure and HLA in healthy donors. The data were produced by immunoSEQ multiplex PCR, yet TCRdb's version contains in-frame clones alone and is incomplete. The sample has 140,000 to 150,000 clones, approximately 94% seen once; the top ten hold less than 2%. What was sequenced was PBMCs. The receptors come from a young man in good health and CMV-seropositive. CDR3s include the opening cysteine and the closing phenylalanine or tryptophan. A D gene is named only where the DNA matches it firmly. The size field is filled for only some rows; it gives once, few, many or a size class.

V gene: TRBV7-9; D gene: TRBD1; clone size: NA; J gene: TRBJ2-3; CDR3 DNA: TGTGCCAGCAGCCCACAGGGGCCTAGCACAGATACGCAGTATTTT; CDR3 protein: CASSPQGPSTDTQYF
V gene: TRBV28; D gene: TRBD1; clone size: once; J gene: TRBJ2-7; CDR3 DNA: TGTGCCAGCAGTTTAAGGGACAGGGCTTACGAGCAGTACTTC; CDR3 protein: CASSLRDRAYEQYF
V gene: TRBV6-4; D gene: NA; clone size: NA; J gene: TRBJ2-1; CDR3 DNA: TGTGCCAGCAGTCCTGAGGGGGTAGGGGGAGAGCAGTTCTTC; CDR3 protein: CASSPEGVGGEQFF
V gene: TRBV6-5; D gene: NA; clone size: NA; J gene: TRBJ1-1; CDR3 DNA: TGTGCCAGCAGACTACAGGGAGCGAACACTGAAGCTTTCTTT; CDR3 protein: CASRLQGANTEAFF
V gene: TRBV9; D gene: NA; clone size: NA; J gene: TRBJ1-2; CDR3 DNA: TGTGCCAGCAGCGCACGACATACGGGGAGCAACTATGGCTACACCTTC; CDR3 protein: CASSARHTGSNYGYTF
V gene: TRBV5-6; D gene: NA; clone size: NA; J gene: TRBJ2-7; CDR3 DNA: TGTGCCAGCAGCTTGTGGAGGGGTTCCTACGAGCAGTACTTC; CDR3 protein: CASSLWRGSYEQYF
V gene: TRBV19; D gene: NA; clone size: NA; J gene: TRBJ2-1; CDR3 DNA: TGTGCCAGTAGTATCGCCGTTAGCGGTTATGAGCAGTTCTTC; CDR3 protein: CASSIAVSGYEQFF
V gene: TRBV28; D gene: TRBD1; clone size: NA; J gene: TRBJ1-3; CDR3 DNA: TGTGCCAGCAGTTCCCCGACAGGGGATTACGGAAACACCATATATTTT; CDR3 protein: CASSSPTGDYGNTIYF
V gene: TRBV11-1; D gene: NA; clone size: NA; J gene: TRBJ2-1; CDR3 DNA: TGTGCCAGCAGCTTAGAGCTTGGGAGTTCTCAGTTCTTC; CDR3 protein: CASSLELGSSQFF
V gene: TRBV28; D gene: NA; clone size: NA; J gene: TRBJ2-3; CDR3 DNA: TGTGCCAGCAGTTCGGGGGTTACGCAGTATTTT; CDR3 protein: CASSSGVTQYF